This T cell receptor beta chain was found in a study of sequential checkpoint blockade in melanoma. In the study overall: First-line arms were nivolumab then ipilimumab, or the reverse, randomized 1:1. Both treatment sequences were followed by maintenance nivolumab.

The method was immunoSEQ multiplex PCR; TCRdb's version includes in-frame clones alone and lacks a portion of them. Altogether roughly 20,000 clones are present, 65% to 90% being singletons, with the ten largest covering around 52%. The treatment: randomized to nivolumab then ipilimumab (arm A) or the reverse (arm B). Live CD3+CD8+ CD19− CD56− cells were sorted from PBMCs. The source was CD8+ T cells sorted from blood (inferred from file names), collected from a patient given nivolumab and ipilimumab in sequence. The clonotype comes from a human donor with melanoma.

The CDR3 loop reads CASTPGGVGYGYTF. CDR3 DNA: TGTGCCAGTACCCCAGGGGGCGTTGGCTATGGCTACACCTTC. The gene calls are TRBV19 and TRBJ1-2; TRBD1 agrees at 8 bases. This CDR3 contains 14 residues. V trimming: 7 bases; J trimming: 4 bases; junction bases outside the gene matches: 8. Germline lookup yields CDR1 LNHDA and CDR2 SQIVND (reference sequence).